The text below deals with one TCR beta chain. Its target is not known. Naive CD8 cells, CD45RO-negative and positively selected for CCR7, excluded terminally differentiated effector memory CD45RA+ cells. Method: immunoSEQ multiplex PCR; TCRdb's copy keeps in-frame clones and lacks some. The repertoire has 1.5 million to 2.5 million clones, less than 95% of them found once; the top ten carry 0.95% to 1.5%. These data belong to a study of shared clonotypes between healthy human individuals. General study points: Shared clonotypes: 4.5% to 6.5% naive CD4, around 3.4% naive CD8, 2.3% memory CD4, 0.4% memory CD8. Rarefaction indicated that sorted-subset sequencing remained incomplete although depth was large.

Trimming cost V 3 bases and J 3 bases; bases outside gene matches: 9. The germline CDR1 and CDR2 sequences are SGHDT and YYEEEE. CDR3 length: 16 amino acids. The receptor was derived from a man younger than 35 in good health. What was sequenced was naive CD8+ T cells sorted from blood. This rearrangement joins TRBV5-6 to TRBJ2-1; 7 bases line up with TRBD2. The CDR3 nucleotides read TGTGCCAGCAGCTCCCACTGGGGGGAGGGCTACAATGAGCAGTTCTTC. This sequence encodes CASSSHWGEGYNEQFF.